This T cell receptor (beta chain) was obtained from a study of human T cells and chemical hapten exposure. In the study overall: The sensitizer, 2% DPC, was used on around 2 cm by around 2 cm of upper inner arm skin. DPC at 0.01% went onto the upper back in patch tests, read at 6 days.

Individual cDNA molecules received unique molecular identifiers in the library. TCRdb fed the RACE reads into MiXCR, producing one record per CDR3 protein. The repertoire holds 200,000 to 300,000 distinct CDR3 sequences, with roughly 8.9% as singletons. Time point: pre-sensitization, week 0. Stated treatment: therapeutic diphenylcyclopropenone sensitization with weekly scalp DPC. Whole blood that had not been fractionated was the source of extracted total RNA. Germline CDR1 MDHEN, CDR2 SYDVKM. This CDR3 is 15 amino acids long. V was shortened by 10 bases and J by 0 bases, with 16 bases between the two germline ends. This clonotype was picked up a small number of times.

V usage is TRBV28 and J usage is TRBJ1-5; perhaps TRBD1 as D (6 bases). The receptor was isolated from a middle-aged woman with alopecia areata. Some clones in this sample may be carry-over from other donors' samples. The sequenced sample was whole blood, obtained in connection with sensitization to the hapten diphenylcyclopropenone (DPC). CDR3 loop: CATGETGDSNQPQHF. The CDR3 coding sequence is TGTGCCACCGGGGAGACAGGAGATAGCAATCAGCCCCAGCATTTT.